The clone carrying this TCR beta chain showed up many times. These data are taken from a study of neurological immune-mediated disorders. The V gene's germline CDR1 is SEHNR and CDR2 FQNEAQ (reference sequence). The ends lost 5 bases at V and 4 bases at J; junction bases unmatched: 10. This CDR3 comprises 17 residues. One entry per CDR3 protein results from TCRdb running MiXCR on the 5' RACE reads. Of approximately 44,000 distinct CDR3 sequences listed, more than 12% were seen once; the top ten hold approximately 3.6%. The TCR sequence derives from a woman aged 55-69 years with HTLV-1-associated myelopathy (HAM/TSP). The sequencing input was CD4+ T cells from blood. The chain couples TRBV7-9 to TRBJ1-5; 11 bases are a match to TRBD1. The CDR3 reads CASSIMGQGGENQPQHF. DNA for the CDR3: TGTGCCAGCAGCATAATGGGACAGGGGGGAGAAAATCAGCCCCAGCATTTT. The whole variable domain, filled in from reference TRBV7-9 and TRBJ1-5, reads DTGVSQNPRHKITKRGQNVTFRCDPISEHNRLYWYRQTLGQGPEFLTYFQNEAQLEKSRLLSDRFSAERPKGSFSTLEIQRTEQGDSAMYLCASSIMGQGGENQPQHFGDGTRLSIL.